This paragraph reports one TCR beta chain. This sample is part of a study of blood T cell repertoires in COVID-19. V gave up 3 bases and J gave up 0 bases, with 8 bases separating them. The CDR3 extends over 14 amino acids. Germline V gene lookup returns CDR1 LNHDA and CDR2 SQIVND (reference sequence). Using immunoSEQ multiplex PCR, the repertoire was profiled, and TCRdb retains in-frame clones only, with some absent. The sample lists 230,000 or so clones, roughly 76% seen once, with 6.5% to 9% in the top ten. The clonotype comes from an elderly woman with COVID-19, enrolled during active disease. The chain joins TRBV19 to TRBJ1-1; a weak D match, TRBD1 (6 bases). Sequenced: peripheral blood. CDR3 region: CASSIQGLNTEAFF. In DNA form, the CDR3 reads TGTGCCAGTAGTATCCAGGGGCTGAACACTGAAGCTTTCTTT.